A selection of T cell receptor beta chains follows, all from one sample in a study of Graves' ophthalmopathy and Graves' hyperthyroidism. TCRdb re-derived calls from the multiplex PCR reads in MiXCR, one entry per CDR3 protein. Among approximately 480,000 distinct CDR3 sequences listed, about an eighth were seen once. The sequencing sample was made of blood. The receptors were gathered from a young woman with Graves' ophthalmopathy. Each CDR3 is given with its conserved first and last residue. A D gene is named only where the DNA matches it firmly. Clone size is shown for a subset of rows, as once, few, many or a class of expanded clone.

j_gene: TRBJ1-5; v_gene: TRBV12-3/TRBV12-4; d_gene: .; abundance: .; CDR3nt: TGTGCCAGCAGTTGGGACATAAGGGATTGGTATAGCAATCAGCCCCAGCATTTT; CDR3aa: CASSWDIRDWYSNQPQHF
j_gene: TRBJ2-7; v_gene: TRBV5-1; d_gene: TRBD2; abundance: many; CDR3nt: TGCGCCAGCAGCGGGGCCGACGGGGGGTACGAGCAGTACTTC; CDR3aa: CASSGADGGYEQYF
j_gene: TRBJ2-7; v_gene: TRBV12-3/TRBV12-4; d_gene: TRBD2; abundance: many; CDR3nt: TGTGCCAGCAGACGGGGACTAGCGGGAGGGCCGTACGAGCAGTACTTC; CDR3aa: CASRRGLAGGPYEQYF
j_gene: TRBJ1-6; v_gene: TRBV27; d_gene: .; abundance: many; CDR3nt: TGTGCCGGCAGTTTGGCAGGGTCTAATTCACCCCTCCACTTT; CDR3aa: CAGSLAGSNSPLHF
j_gene: TRBJ2-7; v_gene: TRBV5-1; d_gene: .; abundance: many; CDR3nt: TGCGCCAGCAGCTTGGCCCGGGAATACGAGCAGTACTTC; CDR3aa: CASSLAREYEQYF
j_gene: TRBJ2-2; v_gene: TRBV6-1; d_gene: TRBD1; abundance: .; CDR3nt: TGTGCCAGCAAAGACAGGGTGACCGGGGAGCTGTTTTTT; CDR3aa: CASKDRVTGELFF
j_gene: TRBJ1-2; v_gene: TRBV6-5; d_gene: TRBD1; abundance: many; CDR3nt: TGTGCCAGCAGTTACGACAGGGTTGCGCTTGGCTACACCTTC; CDR3aa: CASSYDRVALGYTF
j_gene: TRBJ2-2; v_gene: TRBV19; d_gene: .; abundance: .; CDR3nt: TGTGCCTGTTCTTCCTGGAAGGGGGACACCGGGGAGCTGTTTTTT; CDR3aa: CACSSWKGDTGELFF
j_gene: TRBJ1-5; v_gene: TRBV12-3/TRBV12-4; d_gene: TRBD1; abundance: many; CDR3nt: TGTGCCAGCAGCGAAAGAGGGGGCGCGGCTCAGCCCCAGCATTTT; CDR3aa: CASSERGGAAQPQHF
j_gene: TRBJ1-1; v_gene: TRBV11-1; d_gene: TRBD1; abundance: many; CDR3nt: TGTGCCAGCAGTCTCCACGAGGGGGGACAGGGGGATTCTGAAGCTTTCTTT; CDR3aa: CASSLHEGGQGDSEAFF
j_gene: TRBJ2-7; v_gene: TRBV11-2; d_gene: .; abundance: many; CDR3nt: TGTGCCAGCAGCCGATCTTCAGGGACTTCGTACGAGCAGTACTTC; CDR3aa: CASSRSSGTSYEQYF
j_gene: TRBJ2-5; v_gene: TRBV6-2/TRBV6-3; d_gene: .; abundance: many; CDR3nt: TGTGCCAGCAGAAGGGACGGACAAGAGACCCAGTACTTC; CDR3aa: CASRRDGQETQYF
j_gene: TRBJ2-2; v_gene: TRBV28; d_gene: TRBD2; abundance: many; CDR3nt: TGTGCCAGCAGTTTGACCGGGACTAGCGACACCGGGGAGCTGTTTTTT; CDR3aa: CASSLTGTSDTGELFF
j_gene: TRBJ1-5; v_gene: TRBV6-1; d_gene: .; abundance: many; CDR3nt: TGTGCCAGCAGAACGGGGAGAGGGAGTTATCAGCCCCAGCATTTT; CDR3aa: CASRTGRGSYQPQHF
j_gene: TRBJ1-1; v_gene: TRBV28; d_gene: TRBD1; abundance: many; CDR3nt: TGTGCCAGCAGCCTAACCGGGACAGGGGCGAACACTGAAGCTTTCTTT; CDR3aa: CASSLTGTGANTEAFF
j_gene: TRBJ2-3; v_gene: TRBV6-5; d_gene: .; abundance: few; CDR3nt: TGTGCCAGCAGCTTACAGGGATGGTGGGGCACAGATACGCAGTATTTT; CDR3aa: CASSLQGWWGTDTQYF
j_gene: TRBJ1-3; v_gene: TRBV27; d_gene: .; abundance: .; CDR3nt: TGTGCCAGCAGATCCCTCGGAGGTCTTGACACCATATATTTT; CDR3aa: CASRSLGGLDTIYF
j_gene: TRBJ1-5; v_gene: TRBV19; d_gene: .; abundance: many; CDR3nt: TGTGCCAGTAGTATCGTAGGGGCTGAGGGGCCCCAGCATTTT; CDR3aa: CASSIVGAEGPQHF
j_gene: TRBJ1-1; v_gene: TRBV20-1; d_gene: .; abundance: many; CDR3nt: TGCAGTGTAAGAGTAAGAGAAACTGAAGCTTTCTTT; CDR3aa: CSVRVRETEAFF
j_gene: TRBJ1-3; v_gene: TRBV19; d_gene: TRBD1; abundance: many; CDR3nt: TGTGCCAGTAGTTCCGGGACAGGGCGCTCTGGAAACACCATATATTTT; CDR3aa: CASSSGTGRSGNTIYF
j_gene: TRBJ2-7; v_gene: TRBV7-2; d_gene: TRBD2; abundance: many; CDR3nt: TGTGCCAGCAGCTCCCACGGACTAGATGGGTCCTACGAGCAGTACTTC; CDR3aa: CASSSHGLDGSYEQYF
j_gene: TRBJ1-1; v_gene: TRBV20-1; d_gene: TRBD1; abundance: many; CDR3nt: TGCAGTGCTAGAGACGGTTTGGCAGGGGGAGGGAACACTGAAGCTTTCTTT; CDR3aa: CSARDGLAGGGNTEAFF
j_gene: TRBJ2-5; v_gene: TRBV5-4; d_gene: .; abundance: .; CDR3nt: TGTGCCAGCAGCTTCTCATCGGGGGCCAACCCACAAGAGACCCAGTACTTC; CDR3aa: CASSFSSGANPQETQYF
j_gene: TRBJ1-1; v_gene: TRBV6-5; d_gene: .; abundance: many; CDR3nt: TGTGCCAGCAGTTACGGGGGGAGTGTAGGGGCTTTCTTT; CDR3aa: CASSYGGSVGAFF
j_gene: TRBJ1-1; v_gene: TRBV27; d_gene: .; abundance: many; CDR3nt: TGTGCCAGCAGTTTCAGGGGAGGCATTGAAGCTTTCTTT; CDR3aa: CASSFRGGIEAFF
j_gene: TRBJ2-3; v_gene: TRBV5-1; d_gene: .; abundance: few; CDR3nt: TGCGCCAGCAGCTTGTACCCGGGACGTACCACAGATACGCAGTATTTT; CDR3aa: CASSLYPGRTTDTQYF
j_gene: TRBJ1-6; v_gene: TRBV30; d_gene: TRBD1; abundance: .; CDR3nt: TGTGCCTGGAGTCTCCGCCGGGGACAGGGGGCGAATTCACCCCTCCACTTT; CDR3aa: CAWSLRRGQGANSPLHF
j_gene: TRBJ1-5; v_gene: TRBV11-1; d_gene: .; abundance: many; CDR3nt: TGTGCCAGCAGCTTTGATAACTGGGGGGTCGATAGCAATCAGCCCCAGCATTTT; CDR3aa: CASSFDNWGVDSNQPQHF
j_gene: TRBJ1-2; v_gene: TRBV27; d_gene: TRBD1; abundance: .; CDR3nt: TGTGCCAGCAGTTTCCTCGGAGGGGACAGCCCTCACTTC; CDR3aa: CASSFLGGDSPHF
j_gene: TRBJ1-6; v_gene: TRBV6-5; d_gene: .; abundance: many; CDR3nt: TGTGCCAGCAGTTTTCAGGAAAAGGGAAATTCACCCCTCCACTTT; CDR3aa: CASSFQEKGNSPLHF
j_gene: TRBJ2-2; v_gene: TRBV6-5; d_gene: .; abundance: many; CDR3nt: TGTGCCAGCAGATTGTTGAGGGAGAACACCGGGGAGCTGTTTTTT; CDR3aa: CASRLLRENTGELFF
j_gene: TRBJ1-2; v_gene: TRBV18; d_gene: TRBD1; abundance: many; CDR3nt: TGTGCCAGCTCACCGAGGACAGGGGAAAACTATGGCTACACCTTC; CDR3aa: CASSPRTGENYGYTF
j_gene: TRBJ2-5; v_gene: TRBV11-1; d_gene: .; abundance: few; CDR3nt: TGTGCCAGCAGCCCGGGGGGAGGGGGAGGTCGTCAAGAGACCCAGTACTTC; CDR3aa: CASSPGGGGGRQETQYF
j_gene: TRBJ2-7; v_gene: TRBV20-1; d_gene: TRBD2; abundance: many; CDR3nt: TGCAGTGCACAGAGCGGGAGTTACGAGCAGTACTTC; CDR3aa: CSAQSGSYEQYF
j_gene: TRBJ1-3; v_gene: TRBV6-4; d_gene: .; abundance: many; CDR3nt: TGTGCCAGCAGTGACGGAGCGGCGGGCTCTGGAAACACCATATATTTT; CDR3aa: CASSDGAAGSGNTIYF
j_gene: TRBJ1-2; v_gene: TRBV9; d_gene: .; abundance: many; CDR3nt: TGTGCCAGCAGCGTAGATTGGGAGGCCACTCGCTATGGCTACACCTTC; CDR3aa: CASSVDWEATRYGYTF
j_gene: TRBJ1-6; v_gene: TRBV12-3/TRBV12-4; d_gene: .; abundance: few; CDR3nt: TGTGCCATCAGTTTCCTGACGTTAAACTCACCCCTCCACTTT; CDR3aa: CAISFLTLNSPLHF
j_gene: TRBJ2-7; v_gene: TRBV5-1; d_gene: TRBD2; abundance: many; CDR3nt: TGCGCCAGCAGCGAACTAGCGGGGGCCTCCTACGAGCAGTACTTC; CDR3aa: CASSELAGASYEQYF
j_gene: TRBJ2-5; v_gene: TRBV3-1; d_gene: .; abundance: .; CDR3nt: TGTGCCAGCAGCCAAGATCGCAGGTCTGCTAAGACCCAGTACTTC; CDR3aa: CASSQDRRSAKTQYF
j_gene: TRBJ1-1; v_gene: TRBV11-2; d_gene: TRBD1; abundance: .; CDR3nt: TGTGCCAGCAGCTCACGGACAGGAAGGGGGCTAGGATCTGAAGCTTTCTTT; CDR3aa: CASSSRTGRGLGSEAFF
j_gene: TRBJ1-2; v_gene: TRBV6-1; d_gene: .; abundance: many; CDR3nt: TGTGCCAGCAGCCGCTCCAACTATAGCTACACCTTC; CDR3aa: CASSRSNYSYTF
j_gene: TRBJ2-7; v_gene: TRBV6-2/TRBV6-3; d_gene: .; abundance: many; CDR3nt: TGTGCCAGCAGTGGCACAGGGACTATGTACGAGCAGTACTTC; CDR3aa: CASSGTGTMYEQYF
j_gene: TRBJ2-6; v_gene: TRBV19; d_gene: .; abundance: many; CDR3nt: TGTGCCAGTTGCCCCCCGAGGGGGTACGGGGCCAACGTCCTGACTTTC; CDR3aa: CASCPPRGYGANVLTF
j_gene: TRBJ2-6; v_gene: TRBV6-5; d_gene: .; abundance: few; CDR3nt: TGTGCCAGCAGTTATACCGGGGCCAACGTCCTGACTTTC; CDR3aa: CASSYTGANVLTF
j_gene: TRBJ2-5; v_gene: TRBV24-1; d_gene: TRBD2; abundance: .; CDR3nt: TGTGCCACCAGTTTTGCGGGGGAGACGGAGTACTTC; CDR3aa: CATSFAGETEYF
j_gene: TRBJ1-2; v_gene: TRBV5-5; d_gene: .; abundance: many; CDR3nt: TGTGCCAGCAGCCCATGGGACTCGAAGCCGTATGGCTACACCTTC; CDR3aa: CASSPWDSKPYGYTF
j_gene: TRBJ2-5; v_gene: TRBV20-1; d_gene: TRBD2; abundance: many; CDR3nt: TGCAGTGCTCGAAGACTAGCGGGGGCCCAAGAGACCCAGTACTTC; CDR3aa: CSARRLAGAQETQYF
j_gene: TRBJ1-1; v_gene: TRBV7-8; d_gene: .; abundance: .; CDR3nt: TGTGCCAGCAGCTTAAATGAAGTTCTGACTGAAGCTTTCTTT; CDR3aa: CASSLNEVLTEAFF
j_gene: TRBJ2-5; v_gene: TRBV30; d_gene: .; abundance: few; CDR3nt: TGTGCCTGGCGAGGTAGGGGATTCGTGGAGACCCAGTACTTC; CDR3aa: CAWRGRGFVETQYF
j_gene: TRBJ2-2; v_gene: TRBV4-1; d_gene: .; abundance: .; CDR3nt: TGCGCCAGCAGCCAAGTGGGCCAGAGGAACACCGGGGAGCTGTTTTTT; CDR3aa: CASSQVGQRNTGELFF
j_gene: TRBJ2-5; v_gene: TRBV6-2/TRBV6-3; d_gene: .; abundance: many; CDR3nt: TGTGCCAGCAGACTGAGGGTCCGGGAGACCCAGTACTTC; CDR3aa: CASRLRVRETQYF
j_gene: TRBJ2-7; v_gene: TRBV6-1; d_gene: .; abundance: many; CDR3nt: TGTGCCAGCAGTGCCAATTCCGGGCGGACTTACGAGCAGTACTTC; CDR3aa: CASSANSGRTYEQYF
j_gene: TRBJ1-1; v_gene: TRBV15; d_gene: TRBD1; abundance: many; CDR3nt: TGTGCCACCAGCAGTGAGGGACAGGGGAGAGTCACTGAAGCTTTCTTT; CDR3aa: CATSSEGQGRVTEAFF
j_gene: TRBJ2-4; v_gene: TRBV28; d_gene: TRBD2; abundance: many; CDR3nt: TGTGCCACTGGGGCGGGAGGGTTGGCCAAAAACATTCAGTACTTC; CDR3aa: CATGAGGLAKNIQYF
j_gene: TRBJ2-7; v_gene: TRBV6-1; d_gene: .; abundance: many; CDR3nt: TGTGCCAGCATCACAACGACAGGAGGCTCCTACGAGCAGTACTTC; CDR3aa: CASITTTGGSYEQYF
j_gene: TRBJ1-1; v_gene: TRBV5-6; d_gene: .; abundance: many; CDR3nt: TGTGCCAGCAGCAATACGGGGCAGGGAGTCACTGAAGCTTTCTTT; CDR3aa: CASSNTGQGVTEAFF
j_gene: TRBJ1-5; v_gene: TRBV20-1; d_gene: .; abundance: many; CDR3nt: TGCAGCGTCCCAGGACGGAGCAATCAGCCCCAGCATTTT; CDR3aa: CSVPGRSNQPQHF
j_gene: TRBJ2-7; v_gene: TRBV5-1; d_gene: TRBD1; abundance: many; CDR3nt: TGCGCCAGCAGCCCTTTACAGGGGAGCTCCTACGAGCAGTACTTC; CDR3aa: CASSPLQGSSYEQYF